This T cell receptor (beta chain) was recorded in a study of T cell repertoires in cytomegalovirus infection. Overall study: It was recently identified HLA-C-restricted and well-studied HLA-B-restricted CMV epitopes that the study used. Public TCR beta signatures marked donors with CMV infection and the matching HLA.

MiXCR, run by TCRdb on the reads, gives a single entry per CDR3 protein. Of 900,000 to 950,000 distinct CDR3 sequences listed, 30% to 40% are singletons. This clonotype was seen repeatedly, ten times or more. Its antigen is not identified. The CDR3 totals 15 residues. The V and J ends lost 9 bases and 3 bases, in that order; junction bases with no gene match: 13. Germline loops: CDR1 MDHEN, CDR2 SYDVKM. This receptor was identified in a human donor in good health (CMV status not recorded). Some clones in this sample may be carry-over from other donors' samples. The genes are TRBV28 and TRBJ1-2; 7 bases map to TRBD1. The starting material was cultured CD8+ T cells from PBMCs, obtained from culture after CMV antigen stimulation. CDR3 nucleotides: TGTGCCAGTACACCACAGGGGTATCAGGACTATGGCTACACCTTC. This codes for CASTPQGYQDYGYTF.